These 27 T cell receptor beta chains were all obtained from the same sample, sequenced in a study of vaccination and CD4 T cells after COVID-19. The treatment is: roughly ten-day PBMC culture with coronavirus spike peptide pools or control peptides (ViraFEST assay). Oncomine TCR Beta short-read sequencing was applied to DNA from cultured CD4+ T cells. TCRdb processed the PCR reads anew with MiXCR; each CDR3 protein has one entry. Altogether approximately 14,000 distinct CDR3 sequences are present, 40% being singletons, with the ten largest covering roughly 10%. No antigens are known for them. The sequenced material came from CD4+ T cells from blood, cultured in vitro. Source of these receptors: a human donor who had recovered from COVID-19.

CDR3 protein: CASSGLPNEQFF. DNA of the CDR3: TGTGCCAGCAGCGGACTACCCAATGAGCAGTTCTTC. The chain uses TRBV7-2 and TRBJ2-1, with D maybe TRBD2 (6 bases). The germline V gene has CDR1 SGHTA and CDR2 FQGNSA. Trimming pared 5 bases from V and 6 bases from J, leaving 8 bases between. This CDR3 contains 12 residues.

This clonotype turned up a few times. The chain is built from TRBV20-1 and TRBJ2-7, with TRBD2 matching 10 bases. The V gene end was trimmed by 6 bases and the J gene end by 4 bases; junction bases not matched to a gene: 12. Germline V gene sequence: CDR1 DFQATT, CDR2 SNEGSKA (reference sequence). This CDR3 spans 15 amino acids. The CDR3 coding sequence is TGCAGTGCCCGGGTTGGACTAGCGGATTATTACGAGCAGTACTTC. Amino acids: CSARVGLADYYEQYF.

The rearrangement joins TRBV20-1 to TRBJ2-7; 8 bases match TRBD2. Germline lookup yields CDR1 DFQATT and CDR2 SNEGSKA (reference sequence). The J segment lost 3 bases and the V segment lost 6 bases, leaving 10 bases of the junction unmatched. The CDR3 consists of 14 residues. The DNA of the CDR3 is TGCAGTGCGATGAGGGCTAGCGGGCGCTACGAGCAGTACTTC. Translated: CSAMRASGRYEQYF.

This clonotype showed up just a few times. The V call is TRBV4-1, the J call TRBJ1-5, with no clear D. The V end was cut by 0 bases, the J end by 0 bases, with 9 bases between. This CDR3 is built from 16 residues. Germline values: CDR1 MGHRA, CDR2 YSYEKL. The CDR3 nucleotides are TGCGCCAGCAGCCAAGATCTCGGATATAGCAATCAGCCCCAGCATTTT. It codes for CASSQDLGYSNQPQHF.

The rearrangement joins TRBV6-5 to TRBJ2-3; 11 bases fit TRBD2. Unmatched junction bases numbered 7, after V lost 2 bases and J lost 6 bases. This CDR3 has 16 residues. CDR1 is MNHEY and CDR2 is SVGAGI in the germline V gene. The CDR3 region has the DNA TGTGCCAGCAGTTACCTCGTAGCGGGAGGGCCGGATACGCAGTATTTT. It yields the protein CASSYLVAGGPDTQYF.

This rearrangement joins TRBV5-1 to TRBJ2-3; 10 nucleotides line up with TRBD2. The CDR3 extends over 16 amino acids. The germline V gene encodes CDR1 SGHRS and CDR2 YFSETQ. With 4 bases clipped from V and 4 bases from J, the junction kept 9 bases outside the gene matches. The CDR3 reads CASSPLAGAGADTQYF. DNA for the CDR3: TGCGCCAGCAGCCCCCTAGCGGGAGCGGGGGCAGATACGCAGTATTTT.

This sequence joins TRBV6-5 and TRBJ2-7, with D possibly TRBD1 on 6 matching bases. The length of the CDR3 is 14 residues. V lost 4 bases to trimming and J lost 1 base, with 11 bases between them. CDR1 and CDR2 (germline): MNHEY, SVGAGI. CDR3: CASSSLQGSYEQYF. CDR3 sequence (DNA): TGTGCCAGCAGTTCCCTACAGGGATCCTACGAGCAGTACTTC.

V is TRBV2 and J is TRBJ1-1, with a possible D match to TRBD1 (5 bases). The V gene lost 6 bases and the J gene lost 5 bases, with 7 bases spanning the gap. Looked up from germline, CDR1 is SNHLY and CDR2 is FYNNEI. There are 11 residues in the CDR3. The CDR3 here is CASRGDTEAFF. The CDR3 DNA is TGTGCCAGCAGGGGGGATACTGAAGCTTTCTTT.

The CDR3 region is CASSSGTPLQGQFF. The CDR3 nucleotides read TGTGCCAGCAGTAGTGGGACACCCTTACAGGGGCAGTTCTTC. The V and J genes are TRBV6-2 or TRBV6-3 and TRBJ2-1; TRBD1 might be the D (6 bases). This CDR3 has 14 residues. V lost 5 bases, J lost 12 bases, and 20 bases lay in between. Germline V gene lookup returns CDR1 MNHEY and CDR2 SVGEGT.

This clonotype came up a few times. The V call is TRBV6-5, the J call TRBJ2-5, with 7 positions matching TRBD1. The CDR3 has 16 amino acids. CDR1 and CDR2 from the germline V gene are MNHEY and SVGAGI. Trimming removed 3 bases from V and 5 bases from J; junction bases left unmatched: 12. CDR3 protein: CASSYEEGAGRETQYF. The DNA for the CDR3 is TGTGCCAGCAGTTATGAAGAGGGGGCGGGTCGGGAGACCCAGTACTTC.

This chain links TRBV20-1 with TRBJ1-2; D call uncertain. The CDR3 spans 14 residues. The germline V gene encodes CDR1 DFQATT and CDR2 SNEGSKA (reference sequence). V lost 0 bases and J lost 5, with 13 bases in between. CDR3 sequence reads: CSARELGLPYGYTF. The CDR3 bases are TGCAGTGCTAGAGAGTTGGGGTTGCCGTATGGCTACACCTTC.

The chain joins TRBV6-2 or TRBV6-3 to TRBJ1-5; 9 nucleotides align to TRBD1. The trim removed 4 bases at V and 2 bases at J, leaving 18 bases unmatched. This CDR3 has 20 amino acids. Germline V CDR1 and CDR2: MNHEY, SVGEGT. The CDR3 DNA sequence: TGTGCCAGCAGTTTCACCCAATGGACAGGGGCGCGCCCTGGCAATCAGCCCCAGCATTTT. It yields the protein CASSFTQWTGARPGNQPQHF.

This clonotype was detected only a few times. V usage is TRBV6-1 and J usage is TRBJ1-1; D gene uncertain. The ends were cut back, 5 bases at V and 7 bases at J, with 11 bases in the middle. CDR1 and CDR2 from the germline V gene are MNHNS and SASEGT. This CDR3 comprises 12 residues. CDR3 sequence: CASSTPGSEAFF. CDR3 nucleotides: TGTGCCAGCAGTACCCCGGGGAGTGAAGCTTTCTTT.

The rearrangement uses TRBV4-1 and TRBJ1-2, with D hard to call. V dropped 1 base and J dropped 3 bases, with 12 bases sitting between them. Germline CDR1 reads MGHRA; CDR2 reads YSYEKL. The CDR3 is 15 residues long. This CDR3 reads CASSQAVYADYGYTF. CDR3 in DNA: TGCGCCAGCAGCCAAGCCGTCTACGCTGACTATGGCTACACCTTC.

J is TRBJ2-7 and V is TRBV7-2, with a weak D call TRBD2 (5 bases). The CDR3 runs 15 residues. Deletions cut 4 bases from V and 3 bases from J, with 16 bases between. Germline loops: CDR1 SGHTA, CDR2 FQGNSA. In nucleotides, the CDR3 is TGTGCCAGCAGCTCCTCCCTCATAGGGAGCTACGAGCAGTACTTC. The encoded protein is CASSSSLIGSYEQYF.

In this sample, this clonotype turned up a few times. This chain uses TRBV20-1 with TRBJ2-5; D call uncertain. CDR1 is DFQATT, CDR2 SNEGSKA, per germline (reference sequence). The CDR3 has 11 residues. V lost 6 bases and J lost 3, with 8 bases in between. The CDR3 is CSATTEETQYF. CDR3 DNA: TGCAGTGCCACCACCGAAGAGACCCAGTACTTC.

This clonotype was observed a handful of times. This CDR3 reads CSALTDNTEAFF. For the CDR3, the DNA is TGCAGTGCTCTTACAGACAACACTGAAGCTTTCTTT. The J gene is TRBJ1-1, the V gene TRBV20-1; D gene uncertain. The germline gives CDR1 DFQATT, CDR2 SNEGSKA (reference sequence). V lost 5 bases and J lost 2, with 9 bases in between. The CDR3 totals 12 residues.

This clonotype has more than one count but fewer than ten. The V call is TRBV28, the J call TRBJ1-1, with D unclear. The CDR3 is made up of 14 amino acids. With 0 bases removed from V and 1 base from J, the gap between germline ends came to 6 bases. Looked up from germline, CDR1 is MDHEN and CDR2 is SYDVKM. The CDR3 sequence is CASSLWAANTEAFF. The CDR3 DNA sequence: TGTGCCAGCAGTTTATGGGCGGCGAACACTGAAGCTTTCTTT. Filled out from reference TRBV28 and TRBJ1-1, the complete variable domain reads DVKVTQSSRYLVKRTGEKVFLECVQDMDHENMFWYRQDPGLGLRLIYFSYDVKMKEKGDIPEGYSVSREKKERFSLILESASTNQTSMYLCASSLWAANTEAFFGQGTRLTVV.

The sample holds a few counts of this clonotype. The CDR3, as DNA: TGTGCCACCAGCAGAGATCCCACTAGCGGGAGATCGGGTACGCAGTATTTT. Protein sequence: CATSRDPTSGRSGTQYF. The rearrangement joins TRBV15 to TRBJ2-3; 11 positions agree with TRBD2. The germline V gene has CDR1 LNHNV and CDR2 YYDKDF (reference sequence). CDR3 length: 17 amino acids. V shed 0 bases, J shed 8 bases, and the junction held 10 bases outside the gene matches.

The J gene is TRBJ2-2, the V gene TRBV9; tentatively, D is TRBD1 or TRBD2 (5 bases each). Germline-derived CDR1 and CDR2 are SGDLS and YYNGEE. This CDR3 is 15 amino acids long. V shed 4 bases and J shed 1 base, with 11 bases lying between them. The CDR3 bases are TGTGCCAGCAGCCCGCCGGGACGGAACACCGGGGAGCTGTTTTTT. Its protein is CASSPPGRNTGELFF.

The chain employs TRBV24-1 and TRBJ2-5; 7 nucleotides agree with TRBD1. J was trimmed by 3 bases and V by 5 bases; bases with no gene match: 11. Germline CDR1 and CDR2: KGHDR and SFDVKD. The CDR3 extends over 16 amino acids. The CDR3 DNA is TGTGCCACCAGTGCTCTGGGGGCAGGGGGAAAAGAGACCCAGTACTTC. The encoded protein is CATSALGAGGKETQYF.

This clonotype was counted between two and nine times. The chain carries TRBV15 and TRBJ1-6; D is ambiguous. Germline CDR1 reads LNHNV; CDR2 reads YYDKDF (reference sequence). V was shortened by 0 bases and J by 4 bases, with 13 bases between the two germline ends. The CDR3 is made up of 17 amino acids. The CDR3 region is CATSRDIRSQYNSPLHF. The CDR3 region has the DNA TGTGCCACCAGCAGAGATATCAGAAGCCAATATAATTCACCCCTCCACTTT.

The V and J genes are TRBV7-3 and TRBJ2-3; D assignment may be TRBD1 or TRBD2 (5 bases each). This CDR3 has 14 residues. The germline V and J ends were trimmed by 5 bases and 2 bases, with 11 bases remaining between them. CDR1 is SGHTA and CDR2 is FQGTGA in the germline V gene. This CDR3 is CASSPEGTTDTQYF. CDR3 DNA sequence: TGTGCCAGCAGCCCCGAGGGGACCACAGATACGCAGTATTTT.

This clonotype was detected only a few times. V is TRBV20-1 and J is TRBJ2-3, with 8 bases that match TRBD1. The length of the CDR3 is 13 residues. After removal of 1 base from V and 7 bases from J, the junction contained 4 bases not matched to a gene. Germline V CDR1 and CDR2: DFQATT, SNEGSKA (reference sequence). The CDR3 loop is CSARVQGAYTQYF. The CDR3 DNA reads TGCAGTGCTAGAGTCCAGGGGGCGTATACGCAGTATTTT.

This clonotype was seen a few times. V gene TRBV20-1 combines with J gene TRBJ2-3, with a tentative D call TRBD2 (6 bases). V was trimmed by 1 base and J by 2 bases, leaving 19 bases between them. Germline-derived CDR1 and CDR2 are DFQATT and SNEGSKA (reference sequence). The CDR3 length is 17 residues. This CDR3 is CSARAPQLSGHTDTQYF. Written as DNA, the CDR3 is TGCAGTGCTAGAGCCCCCCAGCTTAGCGGTCACACAGATACGCAGTATTTT.

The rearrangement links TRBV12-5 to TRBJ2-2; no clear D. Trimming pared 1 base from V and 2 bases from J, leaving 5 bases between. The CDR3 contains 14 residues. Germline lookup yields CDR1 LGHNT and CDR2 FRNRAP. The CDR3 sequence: CASGLDSNTGELFF. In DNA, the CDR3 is TGTGCTAGTGGTTTGGACTCAAACACCGGGGAGCTGTTTTTT. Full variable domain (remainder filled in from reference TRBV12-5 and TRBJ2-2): DARVTQTPRHKVTEMGQEVTMRCQPILGHNTVFWYRQTMMQGLELLAYFRNRAPLDDSGMPKDRFSAEMPDATLATLKIQPSEPRDSAVYFCASGLDSNTGELFFGEGSRLTVL.

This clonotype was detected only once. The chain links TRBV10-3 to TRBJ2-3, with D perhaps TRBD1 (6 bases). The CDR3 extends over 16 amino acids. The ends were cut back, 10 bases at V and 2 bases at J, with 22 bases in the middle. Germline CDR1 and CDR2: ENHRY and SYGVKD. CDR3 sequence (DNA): TGTGCCACCAGCTCCAGGGGCGTTGGAACCACAGATACGCAGTATTTT. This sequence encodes CATSSRGVGTTDTQYF.